This TCR beta chain stems from a study of CD8 T cells in Susac syndrome. The ends were cut back, 1 base at V and 0 bases at J, with 10 bases in the middle. The CDR3 is 16 residues long. Germline V gene sequence: CDR1 MDHEN, CDR2 SYDVKM. CD8+ and CD4+ T cells circulating in blood were sequenced for TCR beta. Negative magnetic isolation gave CD8+ and CD4+ cells; FACS enriched CD8+ TEMRA. Only one count was recorded for this clonotype. An input of roughly 0.5 to 1 ug of RNA was subjected to reverse transcription using random hexamers. The method of amplification for TCR beta CDR3 was immunoSEQ multiplex PCR, covering 54 Vbeta and 13 Jbeta. TCRdb analysed the immunoSEQ multiplex PCR reads with MiXCR anew, one entry per CDR3 protein. The profile shows about 180,000 distinct CDR3 sequences, around 96% of them singletons.

The sequencing sample was made of CD8+ T cells from PBMCs. This chain joins TRBV28 and TRBJ2-1; perhaps TRBD1 as D (5 bases). This clonotype originated in a human donor with multiple sclerosis. CDR3 DNA: TGTGCCAGCAGTTTATTTCAGGGCCCCTCCTACAATGAGCAGTTCTTC. Residues: CASSLFQGPSYNEQFF.